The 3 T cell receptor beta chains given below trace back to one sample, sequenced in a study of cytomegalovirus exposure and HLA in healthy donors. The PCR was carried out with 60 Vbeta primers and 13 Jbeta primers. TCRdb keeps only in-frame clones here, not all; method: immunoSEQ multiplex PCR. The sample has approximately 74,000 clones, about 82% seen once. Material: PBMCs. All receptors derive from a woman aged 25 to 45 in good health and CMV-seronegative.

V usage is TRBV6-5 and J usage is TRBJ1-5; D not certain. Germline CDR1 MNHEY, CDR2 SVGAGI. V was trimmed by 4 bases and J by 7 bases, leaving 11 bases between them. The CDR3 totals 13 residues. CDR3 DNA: TGTGCCAGCAGTTCCTCCCGACTCCAGCCCCAGCATTTT. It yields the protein CASSSSRLQPQHF.

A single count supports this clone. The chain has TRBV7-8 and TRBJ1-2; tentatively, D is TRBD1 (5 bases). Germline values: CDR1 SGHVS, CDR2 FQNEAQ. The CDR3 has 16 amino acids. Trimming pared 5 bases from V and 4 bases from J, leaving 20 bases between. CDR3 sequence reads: CASSQNQGRGGYGYTF. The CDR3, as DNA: TGTGCCAGCAGCCAAAACCAGGGAAGGGGCGGCTATGGCTACACCTTC.

CDR3 sequence reads: CASSLRGLPMETQYF. The CDR3 DNA is TGTGCCAGCAGCCTACGGGGACTCCCGATGGAGACCCAGTACTTC. This chain links TRBV11-3 with TRBJ2-5, with a weak D call TRBD2 (6 bases). This CDR3 spans 15 amino acids. Deletions cut 5 bases from V and 5 bases from J, with 18 bases between. Germline V gene data show CDR1 as SGHNT and CDR2 as YENEEA.